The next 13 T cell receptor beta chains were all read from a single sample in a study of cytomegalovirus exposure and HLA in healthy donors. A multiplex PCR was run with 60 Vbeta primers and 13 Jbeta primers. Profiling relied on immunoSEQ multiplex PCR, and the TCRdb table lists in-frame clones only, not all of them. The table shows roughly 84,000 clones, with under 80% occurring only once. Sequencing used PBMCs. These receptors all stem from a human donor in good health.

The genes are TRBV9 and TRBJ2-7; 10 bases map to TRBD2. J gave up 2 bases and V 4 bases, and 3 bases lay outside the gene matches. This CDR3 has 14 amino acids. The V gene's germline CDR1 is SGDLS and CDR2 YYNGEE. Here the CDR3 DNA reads TGTGCCAGCAGCCGAGCGGGGGGGCCCTACGAGCAGTACTTC. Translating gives CASSRAGGPYEQYF.

The CDR3 protein is CASSFPPSGDSGNTIYF. In DNA form, the CDR3 reads TGTGCCAGCAGCTTCCCACCTTCAGGGGACTCTGGAAACACCATATATTTT. V gene TRBV7-6 combines with J gene TRBJ1-3; tentative D call: TRBD1 (6 bases). Trimming removed 3 bases at V and 0 bases at J, with 15 bases between. Germline V gives CDR1 SGHVS, CDR2 FNYEAQ. This CDR3 comprises 17 residues.

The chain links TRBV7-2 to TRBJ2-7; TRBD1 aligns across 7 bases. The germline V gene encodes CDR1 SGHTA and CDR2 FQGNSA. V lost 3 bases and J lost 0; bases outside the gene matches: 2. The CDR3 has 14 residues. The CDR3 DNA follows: TGTGCCAGCAGCTTGGGACAGATCTCCTACGAGCAGTACTTC. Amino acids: CASSLGQISYEQYF.

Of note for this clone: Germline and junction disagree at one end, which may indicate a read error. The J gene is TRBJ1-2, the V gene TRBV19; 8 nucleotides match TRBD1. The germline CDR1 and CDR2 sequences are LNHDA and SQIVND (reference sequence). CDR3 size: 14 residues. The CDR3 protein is CASNPDRDYYGYPF. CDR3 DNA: TGTGCCAGCAATCCGGACAGGGATTACTATGGCTACCCCTTC. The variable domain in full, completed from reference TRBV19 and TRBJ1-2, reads DGGITQSPKYLFRKEGQNVTLSCEQNLNHDAMYWYRQDPGQGLRLIYYSQIVNDFQKGDIAEGYSVSREKKESFPLTVTSAQKNPTAFYLCASNPDRDYYGYPFGSGTRLTVV.

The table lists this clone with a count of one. Here the CDR3 DNA reads TGTGCCAGCAGCCCCGACACCAACACCGGGGAGCTGTTTTTT. This gives the protein CASSPDTNTGELFF. The J gene is TRBJ2-2, the V gene TRBV7-2; D gene uncertain. V was pared by 5 bases and J by 2 bases, with 9 bases between. The CDR3 covers 14 residues. Germline CDR1 reads SGHTA; CDR2 reads FQGNSA.

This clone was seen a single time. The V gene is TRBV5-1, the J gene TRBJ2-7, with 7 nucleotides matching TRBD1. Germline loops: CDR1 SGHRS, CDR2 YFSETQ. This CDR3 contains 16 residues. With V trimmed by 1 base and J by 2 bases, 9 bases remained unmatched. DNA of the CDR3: TGCGCCAGCAGCTTGCAAGGGGGCGCCCGGGCCTACGAGCAGTACTTC. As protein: CASSLQGGARAYEQYF.

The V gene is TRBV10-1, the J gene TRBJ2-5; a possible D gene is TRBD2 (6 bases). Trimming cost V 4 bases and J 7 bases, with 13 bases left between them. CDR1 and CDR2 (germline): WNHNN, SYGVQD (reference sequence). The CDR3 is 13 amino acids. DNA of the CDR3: TGCGCCAGCAGTGCGGGGGTCCGGGGGACCCAGTACTTC. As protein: CASSAGVRGTQYF.

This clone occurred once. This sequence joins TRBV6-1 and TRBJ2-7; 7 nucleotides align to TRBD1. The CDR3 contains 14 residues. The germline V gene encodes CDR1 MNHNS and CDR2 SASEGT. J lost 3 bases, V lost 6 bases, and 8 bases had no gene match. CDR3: CASRTGTAYYEQYF. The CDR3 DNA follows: TGTGCCAGCAGGACCGGGACAGCCTACTACGAGCAGTACTTC.

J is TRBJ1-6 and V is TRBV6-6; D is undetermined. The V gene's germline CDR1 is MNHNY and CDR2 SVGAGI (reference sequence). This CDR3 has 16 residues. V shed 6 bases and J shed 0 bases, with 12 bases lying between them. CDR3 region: CASSSRSSSYNSPLHF. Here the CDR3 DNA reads TGTGCCAGCAGCTCAAGGAGTAGCTCCTATAATTCACCCCTCCACTTT.

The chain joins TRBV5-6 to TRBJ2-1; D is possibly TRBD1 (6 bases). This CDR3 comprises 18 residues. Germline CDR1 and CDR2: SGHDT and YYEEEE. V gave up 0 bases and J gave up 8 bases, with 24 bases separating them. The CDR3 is CASSLGLKFARGWDEQFF. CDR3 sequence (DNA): TGTGCCAGCAGCTTGGGGTTGAAATTTGCGAGGGGGTGGGATGAGCAGTTCTTC.

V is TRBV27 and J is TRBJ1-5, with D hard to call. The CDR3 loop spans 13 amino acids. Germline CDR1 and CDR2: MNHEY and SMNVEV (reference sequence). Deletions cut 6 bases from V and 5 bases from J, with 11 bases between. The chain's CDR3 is CASSPGGYQPQHF. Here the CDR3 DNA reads TGTGCCAGCAGCCCGGGAGGCTATCAGCCCCAGCATTTT.

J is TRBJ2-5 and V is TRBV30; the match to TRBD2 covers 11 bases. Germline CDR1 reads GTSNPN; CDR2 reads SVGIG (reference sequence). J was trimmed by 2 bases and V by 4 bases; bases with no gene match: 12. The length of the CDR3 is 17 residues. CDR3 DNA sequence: TGTGCCTGGACCATGGTCGGGCTAGCGGGGGGTCAAGAGACCCAGTACTTC. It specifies CAWTMVGLAGGQETQYF.

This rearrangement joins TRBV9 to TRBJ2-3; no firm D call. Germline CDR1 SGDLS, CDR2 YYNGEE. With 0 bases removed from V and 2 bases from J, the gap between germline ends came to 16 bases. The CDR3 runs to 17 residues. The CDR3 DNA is TGTGCCAGCAGCGTAGGCGTCTCGCGAGTGTCCACAGATACGCAGTATTTT. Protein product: CASSVGVSRVSTDTQYF.